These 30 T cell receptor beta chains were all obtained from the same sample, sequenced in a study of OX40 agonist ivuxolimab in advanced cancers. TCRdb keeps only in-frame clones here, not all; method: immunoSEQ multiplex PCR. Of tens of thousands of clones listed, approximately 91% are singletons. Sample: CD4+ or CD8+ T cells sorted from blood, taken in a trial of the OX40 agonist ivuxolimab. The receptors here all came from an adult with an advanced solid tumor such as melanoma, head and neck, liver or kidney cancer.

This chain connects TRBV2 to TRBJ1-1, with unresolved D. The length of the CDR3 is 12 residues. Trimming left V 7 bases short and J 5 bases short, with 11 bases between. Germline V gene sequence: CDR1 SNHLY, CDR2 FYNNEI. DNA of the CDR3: TGTGCCAGCATCGGGGTTCTTACTGAAGCTTTCTTT. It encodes CASIGVLTEAFF.

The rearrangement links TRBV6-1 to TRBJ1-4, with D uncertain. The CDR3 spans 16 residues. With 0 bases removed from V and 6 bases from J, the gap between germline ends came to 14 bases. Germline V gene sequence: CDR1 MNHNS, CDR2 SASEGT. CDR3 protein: CASSEAPAIADEKLFF. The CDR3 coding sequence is TGTGCCAGCAGTGAAGCGCCCGCCATAGCAGATGAAAAACTGTTTTTT.

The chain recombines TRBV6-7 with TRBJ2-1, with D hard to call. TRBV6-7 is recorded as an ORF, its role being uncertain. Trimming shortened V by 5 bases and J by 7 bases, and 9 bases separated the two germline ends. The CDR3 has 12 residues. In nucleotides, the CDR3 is TGTGCCAGCAGTGCCCTCAGAAATGAGCAGTTCTTC. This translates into CASSALRNEQFF.

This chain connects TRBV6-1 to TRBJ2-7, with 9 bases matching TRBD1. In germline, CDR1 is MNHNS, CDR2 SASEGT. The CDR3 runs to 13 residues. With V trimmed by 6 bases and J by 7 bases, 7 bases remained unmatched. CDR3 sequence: CASSHWTGVEQYV. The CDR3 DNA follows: TGTGCCAGCAGCCACTGGACAGGGGTTGAGCAGTACGTC.

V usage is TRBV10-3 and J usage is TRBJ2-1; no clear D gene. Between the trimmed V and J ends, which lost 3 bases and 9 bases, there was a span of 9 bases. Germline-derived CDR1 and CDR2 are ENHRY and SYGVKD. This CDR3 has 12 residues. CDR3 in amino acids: CAISDDRGEQFF. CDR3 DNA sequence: TGTGCCATCAGTGATGACCGCGGTGAGCAGTTCTTC.

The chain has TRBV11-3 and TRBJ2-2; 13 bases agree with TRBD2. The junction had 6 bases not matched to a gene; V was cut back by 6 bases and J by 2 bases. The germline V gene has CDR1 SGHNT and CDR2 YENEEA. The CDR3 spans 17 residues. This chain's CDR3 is CASSPRLAGGNTGELFF. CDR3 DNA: TGTGCCAGCAGTCCTCGACTAGCGGGAGGTAACACCGGGGAGCTGTTTTTT.

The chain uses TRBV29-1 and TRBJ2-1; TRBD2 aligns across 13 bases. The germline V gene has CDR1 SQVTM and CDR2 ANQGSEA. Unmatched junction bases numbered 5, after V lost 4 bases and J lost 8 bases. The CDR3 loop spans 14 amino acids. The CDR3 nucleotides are TGCAGCGTTGCCGGGACTAGCGGGATGTATGAGCAGTTCTTC. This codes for CSVAGTSGMYEQFF.

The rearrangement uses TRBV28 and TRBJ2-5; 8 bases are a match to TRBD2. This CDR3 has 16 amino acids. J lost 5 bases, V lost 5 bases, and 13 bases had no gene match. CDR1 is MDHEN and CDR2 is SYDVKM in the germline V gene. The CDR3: CASSGLAGRGGETQYF. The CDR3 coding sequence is TGTGCCAGCAGTGGATTAGCGGGAAGGGGTGGGGAGACCCAGTACTTC. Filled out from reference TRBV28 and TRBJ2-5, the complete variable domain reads DVKVTQSSRYLVKRTGEKVFLECVQDMDHENMFWYRQDPGLGLRLIYFSYDVKMKEKGDIPEGYSVSREKKERFSLILESASTNQTSMYLCASSGLAGRGGETQYFGPGTRLLVL.

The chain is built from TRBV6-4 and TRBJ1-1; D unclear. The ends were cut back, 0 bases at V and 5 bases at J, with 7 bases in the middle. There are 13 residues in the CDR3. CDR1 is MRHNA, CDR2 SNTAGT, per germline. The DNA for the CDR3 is TGTGCCAGCAGTGACTCGGAGAGGACTGAAGCTTTCTTT. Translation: CASSDSERTEAFF.

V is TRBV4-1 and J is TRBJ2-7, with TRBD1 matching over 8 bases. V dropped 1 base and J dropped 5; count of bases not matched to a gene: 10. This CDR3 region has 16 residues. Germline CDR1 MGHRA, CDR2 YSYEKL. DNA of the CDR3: TGCGCCAGCAGCCAAGGAGCATGGACAGGGATCCACGAGCAGTACTTC. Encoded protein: CASSQGAWTGIHEQYF.

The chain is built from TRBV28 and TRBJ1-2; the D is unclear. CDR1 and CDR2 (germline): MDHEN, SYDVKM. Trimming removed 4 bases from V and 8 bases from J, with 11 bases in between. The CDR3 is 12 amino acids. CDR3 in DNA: TGTGCCAGCAGTTCCCCCCCGGCGGGCTACACCTTC. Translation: CASSSPPAGYTF.

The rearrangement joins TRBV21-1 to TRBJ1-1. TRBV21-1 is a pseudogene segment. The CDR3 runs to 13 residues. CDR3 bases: TGTGCCAGCAGCCAGGACGGGAACACTGAAGCTTTCTTT. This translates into CASSQDGNTEAFF.

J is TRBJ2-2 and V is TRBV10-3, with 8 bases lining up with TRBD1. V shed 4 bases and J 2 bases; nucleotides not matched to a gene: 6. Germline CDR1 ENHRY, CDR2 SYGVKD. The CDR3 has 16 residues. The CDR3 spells CAISVSGQANTGELFF. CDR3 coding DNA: TGTGCCATCAGTGTATCGGGACAGGCAAACACCGGGGAGCTGTTTTTT.

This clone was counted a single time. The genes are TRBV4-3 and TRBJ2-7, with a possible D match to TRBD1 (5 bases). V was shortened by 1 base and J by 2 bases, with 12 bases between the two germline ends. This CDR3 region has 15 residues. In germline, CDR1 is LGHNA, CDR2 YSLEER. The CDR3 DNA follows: TGCGCCAGCAGCCAAGGCCGGACACCCCCCTACGAGCAGTACTTC. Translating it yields CASSQGRTPPYEQYF.

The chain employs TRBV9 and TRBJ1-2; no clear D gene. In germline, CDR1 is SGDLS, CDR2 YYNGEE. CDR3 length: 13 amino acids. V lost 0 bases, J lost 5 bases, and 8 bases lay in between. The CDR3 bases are TGTGCCAGCAGCGTAGCCAGCTCTTATGGCTACACCTTC. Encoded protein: CASSVASSYGYTF.

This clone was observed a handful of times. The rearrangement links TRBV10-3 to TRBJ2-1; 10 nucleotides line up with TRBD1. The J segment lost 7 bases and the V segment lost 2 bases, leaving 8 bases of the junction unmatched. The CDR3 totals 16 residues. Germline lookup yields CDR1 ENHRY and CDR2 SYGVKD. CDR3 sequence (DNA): TGTGCCATCAGTGAGACTCGGGACAGGGGACGAAATGAGCAGTTCTTC. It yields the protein CAISETRDRGRNEQFF.

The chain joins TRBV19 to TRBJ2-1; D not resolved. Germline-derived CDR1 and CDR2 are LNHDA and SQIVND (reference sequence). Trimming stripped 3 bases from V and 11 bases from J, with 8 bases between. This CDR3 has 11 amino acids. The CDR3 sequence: CASSILAQQFF. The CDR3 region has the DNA TGTGCCAGTAGTATTTTAGCTCAGCAGTTCTTC.

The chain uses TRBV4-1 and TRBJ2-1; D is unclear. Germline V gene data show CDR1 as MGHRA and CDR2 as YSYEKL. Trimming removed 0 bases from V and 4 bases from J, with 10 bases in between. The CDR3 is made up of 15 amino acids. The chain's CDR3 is CASSQERVVYNEQFF. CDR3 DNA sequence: TGCGCCAGCAGCCAAGAACGGGTTGTATACAATGAGCAGTTCTTC.

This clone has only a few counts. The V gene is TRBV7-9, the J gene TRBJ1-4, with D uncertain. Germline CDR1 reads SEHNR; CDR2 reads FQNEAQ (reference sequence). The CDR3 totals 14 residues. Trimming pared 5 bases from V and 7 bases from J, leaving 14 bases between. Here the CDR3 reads CASSVDPSGEKLFF. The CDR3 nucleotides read TGTGCCAGCAGCGTAGACCCATCGGGTGAAAAACTGTTTTTT.

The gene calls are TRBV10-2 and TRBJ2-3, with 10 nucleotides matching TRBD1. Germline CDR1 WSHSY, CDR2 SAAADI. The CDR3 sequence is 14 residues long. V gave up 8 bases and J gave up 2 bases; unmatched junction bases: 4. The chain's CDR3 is CASRDRGPTDTQYF. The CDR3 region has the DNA TGCGCCAGCCGGGACAGGGGTCCCACAGATACGCAGTATTTT.

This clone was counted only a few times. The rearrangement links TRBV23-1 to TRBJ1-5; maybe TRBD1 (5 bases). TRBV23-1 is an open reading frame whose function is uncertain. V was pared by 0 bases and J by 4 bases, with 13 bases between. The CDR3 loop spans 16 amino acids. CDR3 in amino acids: CASSQSEGMRNQPQHF. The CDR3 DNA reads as TGCGCCAGCAGTCAATCGGAGGGGATGAGGAATCAGCCCCAGCATTTT.

The CDR3, as DNA: TGCAGCGCGGGAGGATCGGGAAGAGGGGGGGAGACCCAGTACTTC. Translation gives CSAGGSGRGGETQYF. The rearrangement joins TRBV29-1 to TRBJ2-5, with a weak D call TRBD2 (7 bases). Trimming removed 7 bases at V and 5 bases at J, with 23 bases between. Per the germline V gene, CDR1 is SQVTM and CDR2 is ANQGSEA. The CDR3 sequence is 15 residues long.

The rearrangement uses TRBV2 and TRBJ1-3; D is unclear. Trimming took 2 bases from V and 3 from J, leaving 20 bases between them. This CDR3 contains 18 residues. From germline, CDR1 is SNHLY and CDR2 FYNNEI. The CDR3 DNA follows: TGTGCCAGCAGTGAATGGGCTAGGAGGAGGCTCGGTGGAAACACCATATATTTT. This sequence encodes CASSEWARRRLGGNTIYF.

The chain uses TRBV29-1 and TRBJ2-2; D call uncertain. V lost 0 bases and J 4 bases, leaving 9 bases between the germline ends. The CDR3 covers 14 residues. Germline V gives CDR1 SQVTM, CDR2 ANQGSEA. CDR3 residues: CSVEEGSGTGELFF. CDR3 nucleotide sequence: TGCAGCGTTGAAGAAGGCAGTGGCACCGGGGAGCTGTTTTTT.

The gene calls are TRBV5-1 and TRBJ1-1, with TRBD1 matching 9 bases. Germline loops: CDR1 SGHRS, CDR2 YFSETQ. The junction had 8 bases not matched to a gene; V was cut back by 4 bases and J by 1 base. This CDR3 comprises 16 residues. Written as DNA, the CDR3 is TGCGCCAGCAGCCCCGACAGGGGGTTTGGGAACACTGAAGCTTTCTTT. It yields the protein CASSPDRGFGNTEAFF. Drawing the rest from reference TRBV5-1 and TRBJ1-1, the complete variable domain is KAGVTQTPRYLIKTRGQQVTLSCSPISGHRSVSWYQQTPGQGLQFLFEYFSETQRNKGNFPGRFSGRQFSNSRSEMNVSTLELGDSALYLCASSPDRGFGNTEAFFGQGTRLTVV.

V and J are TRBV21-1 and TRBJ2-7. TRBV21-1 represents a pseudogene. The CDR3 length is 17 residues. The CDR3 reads CASSKVKLFDRDYEQYV. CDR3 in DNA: TGTGCCAGCAGCAAAGTCAAATTGTTCGACAGGGACTACGAGCAGTACGTC.

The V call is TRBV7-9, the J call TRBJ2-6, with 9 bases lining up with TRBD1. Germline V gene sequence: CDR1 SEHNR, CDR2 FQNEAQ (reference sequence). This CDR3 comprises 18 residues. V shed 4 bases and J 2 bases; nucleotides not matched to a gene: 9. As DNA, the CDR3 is TGTGCCAGCAGCTACCCCCGGGACAGGGTTACTGGGGCCAACGTCCTGACTTTC. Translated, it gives CASSYPRDRVTGANVLTF.

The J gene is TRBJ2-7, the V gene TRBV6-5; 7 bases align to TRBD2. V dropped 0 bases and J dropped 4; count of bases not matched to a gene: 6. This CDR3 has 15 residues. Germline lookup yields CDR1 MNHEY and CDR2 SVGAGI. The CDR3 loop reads CASSYSGLGGYEQYF. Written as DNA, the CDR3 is TGTGCCAGCAGTTACTCGGGCCTCGGGGGGTACGAGCAGTACTTC.

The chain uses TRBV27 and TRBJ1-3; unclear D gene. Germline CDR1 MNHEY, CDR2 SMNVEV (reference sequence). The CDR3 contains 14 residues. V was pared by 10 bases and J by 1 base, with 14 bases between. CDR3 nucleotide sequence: TGTGCCACCTGGGGAGGGTCTTCTGGAAACACCATATATTTT. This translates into CATWGGSSGNTIYF.

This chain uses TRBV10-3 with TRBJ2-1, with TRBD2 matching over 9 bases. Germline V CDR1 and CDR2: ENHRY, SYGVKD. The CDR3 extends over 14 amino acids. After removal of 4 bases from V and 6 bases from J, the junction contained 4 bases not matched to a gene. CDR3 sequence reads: CAISGAGGINEQFF. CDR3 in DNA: TGTGCCATCAGTGGGGCGGGAGGGATCAATGAGCAGTTCTTC.